This passage covers 28 T cell receptor beta chains from one sample sequenced in a study of PD-1 blockade in classical Hodgkin lymphoma. The assay was immunoSEQ multiplex PCR, and TCRdb's table has in-frame clones only and misses some. The table lists some 25,000 clones, roughly 78% of them singletons. Brentuximab vedotin exposure varied among the patients, all of whom had relapsed after autologous stem cell transplantation. The source material was peripheral blood mononuclear cells (PBMCs), sampled before the second cycle of nivolumab. The receptor set was obtained from a human donor with classical Hodgkin lymphoma.

This clone appeared a few times. This chain connects TRBV4-2 to TRBJ1-6, with D tentatively TRBD1 (6 bases). The CDR3 runs to 12 residues. CDR1 and CDR2 from the germline V gene are LGHNA and YNFKEQ. V lost 1 base, J lost 14 bases, and 9 bases lay in between. Here the CDR3 reads CASSQAGEALHF. For the CDR3, the DNA is TGTGCCAGCAGCCAAGCAGGGGAGGCCCTCCACTTT.

The CDR3 sequence is CASRTAARGGADTQYF. CDR3 coding DNA: TGTGCCAGCAGAACGGCCGCCAGGGGGGGAGCAGATACGCAGTATTTT. The rearrangement uses TRBV7-9 and TRBJ2-3; D may be TRBD1 or TRBD2 (7 bases each). Germline CDR1 and CDR2: SEHNR and FQNEAQ (reference sequence). V was clipped by 6 bases and J by 4 bases, with 20 bases between them. The CDR3 has 16 amino acids.

The chain couples TRBV7-2 to TRBJ2-5; 7 nucleotides line up with TRBD1. Per germline, CDR1 SGHTA and CDR2 FQGNSA. The ends lost 5 bases at V and 2 bases at J; junction bases unmatched: 5. CDR3 length: 14 amino acids. CDR3 in DNA: TGTGCCAGCAGCCCCCGGGACAGACAAGAGACCCAGTACTTC. It specifies CASSPRDRQETQYF. The entire variable domain, with the rest obtained from reference TRBV7-2 and TRBJ2-5, is as follows: GAGVSQSPSNKVTEKGKDVELRCDPISGHTALYWYRQSLGQGLEFLIYFQGNSAPDKSGLPSDRFSAERTGGSVSTLTIQRTQQEDSAVYLCASSPRDRQETQYFGPGTRLLVL.

V is TRBV19 and J is TRBJ2-3; 10 bases are a match to TRBD2. The ends lost 7 bases at V and 0 bases at J; junction bases unmatched: 16. The CDR3 length is 19 residues. Germline V gene data show CDR1 as LNHDA and CDR2 as SQIVND (reference sequence). The chain's CDR3 is CASTLVSSGGETSTDTQYF. DNA of the CDR3: TGTGCCAGTACCCTTGTGTCTAGCGGGGGAGAGACTAGCACAGATACGCAGTATTTT.

CDR3 sequence reads: CASSLWQFGEQYF. CDR3 sequence (DNA): TGTGCCAGCAGTTTATGGCAGTTCGGCGAGCAGTACTTC. V and J are TRBV27 and TRBJ2-7; unclear D gene. V was clipped by 1 base and J by 6 bases, with 10 bases between them. Germline V lookup: CDR1 MNHEY, CDR2 SMNVEV (reference sequence). This CDR3 has 13 residues.

This clone was recorded only once. The chain couples TRBV7-3 to TRBJ2-7; the D is unclear. Germline V gives CDR1 SGHTA, CDR2 FQGTGA. The V end was cut by 4 bases, the J end by 2 bases, with 12 bases between. The CDR3 extends over 14 amino acids. The CDR3 bases are TGTGCCAGCAGCTCCGACATACCCCCCTACGAGCAGTACTTC. The encoded protein is CASSSDIPPYEQYF.

This clone counts as medium-sized. This sequence joins TRBV19 and TRBJ2-7; 9 bases are a match to TRBD2. This CDR3 has 14 residues. The germline CDR1 and CDR2 sequences are LNHDA and SQIVND (reference sequence). Germline trimming cut 7 bases from V and 0 bases from J; bases unmatched to any gene: 4. The CDR3 sequence: CASKSGGISYEQYF. The CDR3 DNA reads as TGTGCCAGTAAAAGCGGGGGGATCTCCTACGAGCAGTACTTC.

The chain links TRBV11-2 to TRBJ1-2; D is possibly TRBD1 (6 bases). Germline values: CDR1 SGHAT, CDR2 FQNNGV. V was clipped by 5 bases and J by 8 bases, with 12 bases between them. This CDR3 has 12 amino acids. CDR3 nucleotide sequence: TGTGCCAGCAGCGCAGGGGCAGGGGGCTACACCTTC. Amino acid sequence: CASSAGAGGYTF.

The rearrangement joins TRBV5-5 to TRBJ2-2, with TRBD2 matching 8 bases. CDR1 SGHKS and CDR2 YYEKEE come from the germline V gene (reference sequence). The CDR3 spans 15 residues. V dropped 2 bases and J dropped 6; count of bases not matched to a gene: 6. The CDR3 is CASSFSGTSPGELFF. CDR3 in DNA: TGTGCCAGCAGCTTTTCCGGGACTAGTCCCGGGGAGCTGTTTTTT.

This rearrangement joins TRBV28 to TRBJ1-5; D is possibly TRBD1 (5 bases). The germline CDR1 and CDR2 sequences are MDHEN and SYDVKM. There are 16 residues in the CDR3. V shed 8 bases and J shed 0 bases, with 17 bases lying between them. CDR3 in DNA: TGTGCCAGCTCGTCCGGGACGTCGTATAGCAATCAGCCCCAGCATTTT. As protein: CASSSGTSYSNQPQHF.

The chain has TRBV7-2 and TRBJ2-5, with D tentatively TRBD2 (6 bases). CDR3 length equals 17 residues. Germline V CDR1 and CDR2: SGHTA, FQGNSA. V was shortened by 5 bases and J by 5 bases, with 24 bases between the two germline ends. CDR3 region: CASSRRERHEPGETQYF. The CDR3 bases are TGTGCCAGCAGCCGTCGGGAGAGGCACGAACCAGGCGAGACCCAGTACTTC.

The chain is built from TRBV6-4 and TRBJ2-5; no reliable D call. Germline-derived CDR1 and CDR2 are MRHNA and SNTAGT. The length of the CDR3 is 13 residues. The V end was cut by 5 bases, the J end by 4 bases, with 11 bases between. As DNA, the CDR3 is TGTGCCAGCAGTCAGAACCGAGGAGAGACCCAGTACTTC. Amino acids: CASSQNRGETQYF.

This CDR3 reads CASSLGGGSGGSYNEQFF. In DNA, the CDR3 is TGTGCCAGCAGCTTAGGTGGGGGGAGCGGGGGCTCCTACAATGAGCAGTTCTTC. The V and J genes are TRBV11-3 and TRBJ2-1; 8 positions agree with TRBD2. This CDR3 contains 18 residues. Germline V CDR1 and CDR2: SGHNT, YENEEA. V shed 1 base, J shed 0 bases, and the junction held 8 bases outside the gene matches.

The chain is built from TRBV4-3 and TRBJ1-5; TRBD1 aligns across 7 bases. V dropped 3 bases and J dropped 7; count of bases not matched to a gene: 6. The CDR3 has 14 amino acids. In germline, CDR1 is LGHNA, CDR2 YSLEER. In nucleotides, the CDR3 is TGCGCCAGCAGCCAGGACAGGATAGGGCAGCCCCAGCATTTT. Translation gives CASSQDRIGQPQHF.

The chain couples TRBV11-3 to TRBJ2-5, with D possibly being TRBD2 (7 bases). The CDR3 contains 14 residues. Trimming removed 5 bases at V and 5 bases at J, with 15 bases between. Per the germline V gene, CDR1 is SGHNT and CDR2 is YENEEA. CDR3 sequence (DNA): TGTGCCAGCAGCCCTGGGGGGGGCGGTGAGACCCAGTACTTC. This encodes CASSPGGGGETQYF.

The V and J genes are TRBV6-5 and TRBJ2-2, with 7 bases identical to TRBD2. With V trimmed by 7 bases and J by 3 bases, 5 bases remained unmatched. Per germline, CDR1 MNHEY and CDR2 SVGAGI. This CDR3 is 14 amino acids long. The CDR3 region has the DNA TGTGCCAGCACCAAGCGGGGCGACACCGGGGAGCTGTTTTTT. As protein: CASTKRGDTGELFF.

The chain links TRBV4-2 to TRBJ2-5; D uncertain. This CDR3 region has 15 residues. Germline assignment: CDR1 LGHNA and CDR2 YNFKEQ. Trimming stripped 0 bases from V and 3 bases from J, with 11 bases between. CDR3 in amino acids: CASSQDLPGEETQYF. The CDR3 DNA is TGTGCCAGCAGCCAAGATCTTCCTGGAGAAGAGACCCAGTACTTC.

The chain couples TRBV4-2 to TRBJ1-2, with 9 bases aligning to TRBD1. Germline V gene sequence: CDR1 LGHNA, CDR2 YNFKEQ. Trimming removed 6 bases from V and 6 bases from J; junction bases left unmatched: 8. The CDR3 loop spans 14 amino acids. The CDR3 coding sequence is TGTGCCAGCAGTCGAAGGGACAGGGTAGATGGCTACACCTTC. This translates into CASSRRDRVDGYTF.

The chain employs TRBV10-1 and TRBJ2-7; D might be TRBD2 (7 bases). CDR1 WNHNN and CDR2 SYGVQD come from the germline V gene (reference sequence). The CDR3 sequence is 16 residues long. V was clipped by 8 bases and J by 3 bases, with 23 bases between them. CDR3 nucleotides: TGCGCCAGCGTACTTTTCGATTCGGGGGGCAACTACGAGCAGTACTTC. Residues: CASVLFDSGGNYEQYF.

The V and J genes are TRBV7-3 and TRBJ2-1, with a possible D match to TRBD2 (6 bases). Germline V CDR1 and CDR2: SGHTA, FQGTGA. This CDR3 contains 14 residues. Trimming stripped 2 bases from V and 9 bases from J, with 14 bases between. This chain's CDR3 is CASSLGGGTGEQFF. CDR3 nucleotides: TGTGCCAGCAGCTTAGGAGGCGGGACGGGTGAGCAGTTCTTC.

The J gene is TRBJ1-2, the V gene TRBV27; no firm D call. CDR3 length equals 13 residues. Germline V gene lookup returns CDR1 MNHEY and CDR2 SMNVEV (reference sequence). V was cut by 8 bases and J by 4 bases, with 14 bases left in between. CDR3 sequence (DNA): TGTGCCAGCCGCGACGGGATCCGCTATGGCTACACCTTC. This gives the protein CASRDGIRYGYTF.

The V gene is TRBV19, the J gene TRBJ1-2; tentative D call: TRBD1 (5 bases). The CDR3 extends over 16 amino acids. Germline CDR1 is LNHDA and CDR2 is SQIVND (reference sequence). V was trimmed by 7 bases and J by 4 bases, leaving 22 bases between them. CDR3 sequence: CASKTLGTGPVYGYTF. CDR3 sequence (DNA): TGTGCCAGTAAAACGTTAGGCACAGGTCCTGTCTATGGCTACACCTTC.

This chain connects TRBV2 to TRBJ2-3; 10 positions match TRBD2. V dropped 9 bases and J dropped 2; count of bases not matched to a gene: 17. The CDR3 sequence is 18 residues long. From germline, CDR1 is SNHLY and CDR2 FYNNEI. CDR3 residues: CARFPGETLAGFTDTQYF. CDR3 sequence (DNA): TGTGCCAGATTTCCCGGCGAGACACTAGCGGGGTTCACAGATACGCAGTATTTT. The variable domain in full, with the rest retrieved from reference TRBV2 and TRBJ2-3, is EPEVTQTPSHQVTQMGQEVILRCVPISNHLYFYWYRQILGQKVEFLVSFYNNEISEKSEIFDDQFSVERPDGSNFTLKIRSTKLEDSAMYFCARFPGETLAGFTDTQYFGPGTRLTVL.

The rearrangement uses TRBV10-3 and TRBJ2-3; the D call may be TRBD1 or TRBD2 (6 bases each). Trimming removed 7 bases from V and 9 bases from J, with 11 bases in between. Germline CDR1 reads ENHRY; CDR2 reads SYGVKD. CDR3 length: 11 amino acids. The CDR3 region is CAITEGDTQYF. CDR3 sequence (DNA): TGTGCCATCACGGAGGGGGACACGCAGTATTTT.

The chain couples TRBV6-4 to TRBJ2-3; the match to TRBD2 covers 8 bases. Trimming removed 2 bases from V and 5 bases from J; junction bases left unmatched: 6. The CDR3 contains 15 residues. The germline CDR1 and CDR2 sequences are MRHNA and SNTAGT. Here the CDR3 reads CASSDKAGAVDTQYF. CDR3 sequence (DNA): TGTGCCAGCAGTGACAAAGCGGGGGCAGTAGATACGCAGTATTTT.

This clone was counted between two and nine times. The chain links TRBV4-2 to TRBJ1-6; D is ambiguous. CDR1 is LGHNA and CDR2 is YNFKEQ in the germline V gene. Trimming left V 4 bases short and J 7 bases short, with 11 bases between. This CDR3 comprises 14 residues. The CDR3 region has the DNA TGTGCCAGCAGCCCCGTAGGTGGGAATTCACCCCTCCACTTT. As protein: CASSPVGGNSPLHF.

The genes are TRBV29-1 and TRBJ1-1; D possibly corresponds to TRBD1 (5 bases). Trimming removed 0 bases at V and 1 base at J, with 12 bases between. Germline CDR1 is SQVTM and CDR2 is ANQGSEA. The CDR3 has 15 amino acids. The CDR3: CSVEDLGTANTEAFF. CDR3 sequence (DNA): TGCAGCGTTGAAGATCTAGGGACGGCGAACACTGAAGCTTTCTTT.

The V and J genes are TRBV5-4 and TRBJ1-6, with unresolved D. Trimming shortened V by 4 bases and J by 0 bases, and 20 bases separated the two germline ends. The CDR3 has 19 amino acids. Germline assignment: CDR1 SGHNT and CDR2 YYREEE (reference sequence). CDR3 sequence (DNA): TGTGCCAGCAGCCCCGGTGCCGGAACGACAAGCTCCTATAATTCACCCCTCCACTTT. This encodes CASSPGAGTTSSYNSPLHF.